This TCR beta chain was observed in a study of cytomegalovirus exposure and HLA in healthy donors. In regard to this clone: Its antigen is undetermined.

Notes on the study in general: Under in vitro conditions, three CMV-associated chains were confirmed as specific for CMV antigens. A reported reduction in N-insertions relative to the approximately 640-donor mean was seen in an Asian-associated ancestry cluster in a later analysis. Likely technical artifact: a cluster of highly shared sequence variants.

Researchers ran the PCR with 60 Vbeta and 13 Jbeta primers. The method was immunoSEQ multiplex PCR; TCRdb's version includes in-frame clones alone and lacks a portion of them. The table has around 180,000 clones, around three quarters seen once; the top ten hold more than 5.5%. The CDR3 consists of 16 residues. The ends lost 0 bases at V and 8 bases at J; junction bases unmatched: 11. Germline V gives CDR1 SGHRS, CDR2 YFSETQ. This TCR was recovered from a man in his forties or fifties in good health and CMV-seronegative. The chain uses TRBV5-1 and TRBJ2-1; 7 bases are a match to TRBD2. Sequenced input: PBMCs. The CDR3 nucleotides are TGCGCCAGCAGCTTGGTGCCCAGCGGGGTTGGGGATGAGCAGTTCTTC. Translation gives CASSLVPSGVGDEQFF.